One and the same sample provided the 11 T cell receptor beta chains below, sequenced in a study of cytomegalovirus exposure and HLA in healthy donors. The PCR used 60 Vbeta and 13 Jbeta primers. Assay used: immunoSEQ multiplex PCR; TCRdb lists only in-frame clones, some missing. The sample contains tens of thousands of clones, around 90% of which appear only once. Specimen: PBMCs. These receptors were obtained from a woman between 40 and 55 years old in good health and CMV-seropositive.

The V gene is TRBV4-2, the J gene TRBJ1-2; no clear D. Germline V gives CDR1 LGHNA, CDR2 YNFKEQ. The CDR3 length is 15 residues. The V gene lost 0 bases and the J gene lost 4 bases, with 12 bases spanning the gap. CDR3 residues: CASSQETPEVYGYTF. Written as DNA, the CDR3 is TGTGCCAGCAGCCAAGAAACTCCGGAGGTCTATGGCTACACCTTC.

This clone has only one observation. At one boundary the junction diverges from the germline segment, which might be a read error. V is TRBV7-9 and J is TRBJ2-2; D gene uncertain. The CDR3 loop spans 12 amino acids. CDR1 is SEHNR, CDR2 FQNEAQ, per germline (reference sequence). CDR3 nucleotides: TGTTCCAGCAGCTTACGCGCCGGGGAGCTGTTTTTT. Amino acids: CSSSLRAGELFF.

The chain links TRBV4-1 to TRBJ1-2, with D possibly matching TRBD1 (5 bases). Trimming removed 0 bases from V and 7 bases from J, with 18 bases in between. This CDR3 spans 16 amino acids. In germline, CDR1 is MGHRA, CDR2 YSYEKL. CDR3 in DNA: TGCGCCAGCAGCCAAGAAGGGTGGACCGGGACTAGTGGCTACACCTTC. Amino acid sequence: CASSQEGWTGTSGYTF.

This sequence joins TRBV28 and TRBJ2-7, with 8 bases lining up with TRBD1. Trimming cost V 10 bases and J 2 bases; bases outside gene matches: 4. CDR1 and CDR2 from the germline V gene are MDHEN and SYDVKM. CDR3 length: 12 residues. For the CDR3, the DNA is TGTGCCATCGGGACAGGACCCTACGAGCAGTACTTC. Translation: CAIGTGPYEQYF.

This chain uses TRBV18 with TRBJ1-3, with D uncertain. The V gene's germline CDR1 is KGHSH and CDR2 LQKENI. Trimming stripped 6 bases from V and 0 bases from J, with 15 bases between. This CDR3 region has 16 residues. CDR3 nucleotide sequence: TGTGCCAGCTCGGCCTCCCGATCTTACTCTGGAAACACCATATATTTT. Encoded protein: CASSASRSYSGNTIYF.

J is TRBJ2-2 and V is TRBV10-1, with 8 bases identical to TRBD2. The CDR3 covers 17 residues. V lost 2 bases to trimming and J lost 5 bases; unmatched junction nucleotides: 10. Germline CDR1 is WNHNN and CDR2 is SYGVQD (reference sequence). CDR3 sequence (DNA): TGCGCCAGCAGTGAGGGTCGCCGTGCGGGGGGAACCGGGGAGCTGTTTTTT. This codes for CASSEGRRAGGTGELFF.

This rearrangement joins TRBV9 to TRBJ1-2; TRBD1 matches 8 bases. This CDR3 is 16 amino acids long. Trimming took 4 bases from V and 0 from J; bases not matched to a gene: 8. From germline, CDR1 is SGDLS and CDR2 YYNGEE. CDR3 sequence: CASSTQGGGANYGYTF. In DNA, the CDR3 is TGTGCCAGCAGCACACAGGGGGGGGGCGCTAACTATGGCTACACCTTC.

The J gene is TRBJ1-2, the V gene TRBV28; the match to TRBD1 covers 9 bases. The CDR3 consists of 15 residues. With 5 bases clipped from V and 8 bases from J, the junction kept 12 bases outside the gene matches. CDR1 is MDHEN and CDR2 is SYDVKM in the germline V gene. The CDR3 protein is CASSPGTGNGWGYTF. The CDR3 DNA reads as TGTGCCAGCAGTCCCGGGACAGGGAATGGCTGGGGCTACACCTTC.

The rearrangement links TRBV11-2 to TRBJ2-3, with 8 bases identical to TRBD2. The CDR3 length is 15 residues. Germline CDR1 is SGHAT and CDR2 is FQNNGV. V trimming: 1 base; J trimming: 4 bases; junction bases outside the gene matches: 4. The DNA for the CDR3 is TGTGCCAGCAGCTTAGGGCAAGCGGGGGCAGATACGCAGTATTTT. Translated, it gives CASSLGQAGADTQYF.

The chain employs TRBV2 and TRBJ1-1, with 9 bases matching TRBD1. The CDR3 sequence is 15 residues long. Germline lookup yields CDR1 SNHLY and CDR2 FYNNEI. Losses at the gene ends were 6 bases for V and 5 bases for J; bases not matched to a gene: 10. CDR3 residues: CASSPIQGAKTEAFF. CDR3 bases: TGTGCCAGCAGCCCCATACAGGGGGCGAAAACTGAAGCTTTCTTT.

The chain employs TRBV6-5 and TRBJ1-5; TRBD1 aligns across 9 bases. Germline CDR1 MNHEY, CDR2 SVGAGI. With 5 bases clipped from V and 5 bases from J, the junction kept 7 bases outside the gene matches. This CDR3 is built from 15 residues. The CDR3, as DNA: TGTGCCAGCAGTAGGGGACAGGGAGACGATCAGCCCCAGCATTTT. Residues: CASSRGQGDDQPQHF.